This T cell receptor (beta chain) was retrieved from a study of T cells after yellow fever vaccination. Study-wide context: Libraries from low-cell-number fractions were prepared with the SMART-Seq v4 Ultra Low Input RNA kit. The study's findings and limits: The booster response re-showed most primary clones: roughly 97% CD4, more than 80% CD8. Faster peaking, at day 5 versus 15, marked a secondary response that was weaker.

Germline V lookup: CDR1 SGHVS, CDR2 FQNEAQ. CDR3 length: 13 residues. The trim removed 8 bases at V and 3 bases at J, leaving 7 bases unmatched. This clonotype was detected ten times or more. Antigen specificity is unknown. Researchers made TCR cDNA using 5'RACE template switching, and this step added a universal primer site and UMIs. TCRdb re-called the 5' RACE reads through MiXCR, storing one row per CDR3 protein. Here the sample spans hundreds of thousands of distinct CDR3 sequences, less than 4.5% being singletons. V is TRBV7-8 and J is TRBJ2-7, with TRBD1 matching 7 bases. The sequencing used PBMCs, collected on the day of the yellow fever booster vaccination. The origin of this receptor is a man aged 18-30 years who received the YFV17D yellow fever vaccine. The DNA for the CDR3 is TGTGCCAGCTTTGGGGACAGCGTCTACGAGCAGTACTTC. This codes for CASFGDSVYEQYF. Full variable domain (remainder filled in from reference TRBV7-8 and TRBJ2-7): GAGVSQSPRYKVAKRGQDVALRCDPISGHVSLFWYQQALGQGPEFLTYFQNEAQLDKSGLPSDRFFAERPEGSVSTLKIQRTQQEDSAVYLCASFGDSVYEQYFGPGTRLTVT.